Each of the 32 T cell receptor beta chains below was sequenced from the same sample in a study of tissue T cells after allogeneic stem cell transplantation. Time point of the sample: mouse harvest day 7 after allogeneic transplant. Mouse grafts combined 10^7 T-cell-depleted bone marrow cells with 10^6 splenic CD5+ T cells. Sequenced by immunoSEQ multiplex PCR; TCRdb stores in-frame clones only, minus some. This table holds 6,500 to 7,000 clones, 50% found once. Sequencing used gut tissue. These receptor sequences come from a female BALB/c mouse given C57BL/6 T cells with graft-versus-host disease after an allogeneic hematopoietic cell transplant.

Concerning this clone: Mouse germline and gene names are used. The observed sequence ends 1 residue before the CDR3 terminus, with the missing tail filled in from the germline J gene. The same CDR3 arises from other DNA sequences in this sample as well. The gene calls are TRBV15 and TRBJ2-7, with 8 bases that match TRBD2. Germline lookup yields CDR1 SGHND and CDR2 FRSKSL. The CDR3 spans 13 residues. The ends lost 2 bases at V and 4 bases at J; junction bases unmatched: 1. This CDR3 is CASSLTGGYEQYF. CDR3 DNA (partial): TGTGCCAGCAGTTTAACTGGGGGATATGAACAGTAC.

This clone was counted only a few times. The genes and germline here are from mouse. The DNA ends 1 residue before the CDR3 does, and the rest of the CDR3 is filled in from the germline J gene. The V gene is TRBV3, the J gene TRBJ1-2, with D maybe TRBD1 (5 bases). With 3 bases removed from V and 3 bases from J, the gap between germline ends came to 8 bases. Germline values: CDR1 SNHLY, CDR2 FYNGKV (reference sequence). The CDR3 extends over 13 amino acids. Partial CDR3 DNA: TGTGCCAGCAGCTTCCAGGGCCACTCCGACTACACC. Its translation is CASSFQGHSDYT. The full CDR3 reads CASSFQGHSDYTF.

This clone is judged large. The gene symbols are mouse symbols. The CDR3 end is not reached by the read, which stops 1 residue before it; the germline J gene fills it in. V and J are TRBV26 and TRBJ2-7, with TRBD2 identical over 9 bases. The germline V gene has CDR1 KGHPV and CDR2 FQNQEV (reference sequence). The CDR3 has 15 amino acids. V was pared by 0 bases and J by 3 bases, with 3 bases of the junction left unmatched. The covered CDR3 bases are TGTGCCAGCAGTCTGTCTTGGGGGGGCGGCTATGAACAGTAC. Protein product: CASSLSWGGGYEQY. The entire CDR3 protein is CASSLSWGGGYEQYF.

In this sample, this clone turned up a few times. The gene names given are mouse names. Sequencing ends 1 residue short of the CDR3 end; the germline J gene provides the rest. The V call is TRBV29, the J call TRBJ2-7; TRBD2 matches 11 bases. V lost 6 bases and J lost 7; bases outside the gene matches: 8. In germline, CDR1 is MSHET, CDR2 SYDVDS. The CDR3 has 14 residues. The CDR3 here is CASSPTGGAREQYF. CDR3 DNA, as far as it was read: TGTGCTAGCAGCCCAACTGGGGGGGCGCGAGAACAGTAC.

A word on this clone: Germline and genes here are mouse. The read gets to within 1 residue of the CDR3 end, and the germline J gene fills in the rest. The rearrangement links TRBV2 to TRBJ2-7; D may be TRBD1 or TRBD2 (6 bases each). The CDR3 totals 13 residues. V dropped 0 bases and J dropped 7 bases, with 10 bases sitting between them. Germline assignment: CDR1 LGHNA and CDR2 YSYQKL. CDR3 sequence reads: CASSQEYGGEQYF. Partial CDR3 DNA: TGTGCCAGCAGCCAAGAATATGGGGGCGAACAGTAC.

Details on this clone: Germline and genes here are mouse. The missing CDR3 end, 1 residue past where the read stops, is filled in from the germline J gene. V usage is TRBV26 and J usage is TRBJ2-5, with 11 bases matching TRBD1. Germline CDR1 KGHPV, CDR2 FQNQEV (reference sequence). V lost 6 bases and J lost 5; bases outside the gene matches: 1. The CDR3 totals 13 residues. The CDR3 loop reads CASRDRGRDTQYF. The CDR3 bases that were read are TGTGCCAGCAGGGACAGGGGGCGAGACACCCAGTAC.

This clone came up a few times. All gene names here are mouse names. The CDR3 end lies 1 residue beyond the end of the read and is filled in from the germline J gene. The chain joins TRBV16 to TRBJ2-3; 7 bases map to TRBD2. With 1 base clipped from V and 6 bases from J, the junction kept 1 base outside the gene matches. The germline V gene has CDR1 SGHSA and CDR2 FRNQAP. The CDR3 is 13 residues long. CDR3 sequence reads: CASSLVGGETLYF. CDR3 DNA (partial): TGTGCAAGCAGCTTAGTTGGGGGGGAAACGCTGTAT.

This clone has a handful of counts. Gene names denote mouse genes. The read stops 1 residue short of the end of the CDR3; the missing end is completed from the germline J gene. This rearrangement joins TRBV2 to TRBJ2-7; the match to TRBD2 covers 7 bases. Losses at the gene ends were 4 bases for V and 3 bases for J; bases not matched to a gene: 3. Germline V lookup: CDR1 LGHNA, CDR2 YSYQKL. The CDR3 sequence is 13 residues long. Partial CDR3 DNA: TGTGCCAGCAGCCTTCGACTGGGCTATGAACAGTAC. This encodes CASSLRLGYEQY. The complete CDR3 reads CASSLRLGYEQYF.

This clone was observed a single time. The genes and germline here are from mouse. The CDR3 end falls 1 residue outside the read, so it is completed with the germline J gene. V usage is TRBV19 and J usage is TRBJ2-5; 8 positions match TRBD2. Germline CDR1 is FNHDT and CDR2 is SITEND (reference sequence). CDR3 length: 13 amino acids. V trimming: 7 bases; J trimming: 1 base; junction bases outside the gene matches: 2. The covered CDR3 bases are TGTGCCAGCCTGGACTGGGACCAAGACACCCAGTAC. Protein product: CASLDWDQDTQY. The CDR3 as a whole reads CASLDWDQDTQYF.

This clone was seen only once. Gene names are the mouse ones. With the read ending 1 residue before the CDR3 end, the germline J gene is used to fill in that end. The genes are TRBV1 and TRBJ1-6; TRBD1 matches 7 bases. TRBJ1-6 is given ORF status, its function remaining uncertain. The germline CDR1 and CDR2 sequences are NSQYPW and LRSPGD (reference sequence). Germline trimming cut 1 base from V and 4 bases from J; bases unmatched to any gene: 1. The CDR3 sequence is 15 residues long. Incomplete CDR3 DNA: TGCACCTGCAGTGCAGGACAGGGATATAATTCGCCCCTCTAC. This encodes CTCSAGQGYNSPLY. The whole CDR3 protein is CTCSAGQGYNSPLYF.

As concerns this clone: The gene names given are mouse names. Sequencing ends 1 residue short of the CDR3 end; the germline J gene provides the rest. This chain joins TRBV4 and TRBJ1-1; D is ambiguous. V shed 5 bases and J shed 0 bases, with 7 bases lying between them. The CDR3 runs 13 residues. Germline V gene lookup returns CDR1 LGHDT and CDR2 YNNKQL (reference sequence). CDR3 region: CASSNRANTEVFF. CDR3 DNA (partial): TGTGCCAGCAGCAACAGAGCAAACACAGAAGTCTTC.

This clone occurred a few times. Gene labels here are mouse ones. Read data end 1 residue before the CDR3 end; the end is taken from the germline J gene. This chain joins TRBV26 and TRBJ1-3; a weak D match, TRBD1 (6 bases). The CDR3 runs 16 residues. Germline CDR1 and CDR2: KGHPV and FQNQEV (reference sequence). The V and J ends lost 0 bases and 0 bases respectively, with 9 bases between them. CDR3: CASSLSGGLSGNTLYF. The sequenced part of the CDR3 DNA is TGTGCCAGCAGTCTGTCGGGGGGGCTTTCTGGAAATACGCTCTAT. The whole variable domain, filled in from reference TRBV26 and TRBJ1-3, reads NSKVIQTPRYLVKGQGQKAKMRCIPEKGHPVVFWYQQNKNNEFKFLINFQNQEVLQQIDMTEKRFSAECPSNSPCSLEIQSSEAGDSALYLCASSLSGGLSGNTLYFGEGSRLIVV.

Details on this clone: Gene names refer to mouse genes. This chain's CDR3 is CASSPLGDSAETLYF. The sequenced part of the CDR3 DNA is TGTGCCAGCAGTCCACTGGGGGATAGTGCAGAAACGCTGTAT. The chain is built from TRBV24 and TRBJ2-3; the match to TRBD2 covers 8 bases. The read halts 1 residue ahead of the CDR3 end, with the missing end drawn from the germline J gene. Germline lookup yields CDR1 KGHTA and CDR2 FRNEEI. After removal of 4 bases from V and 0 bases from J, the junction contained 3 bases not matched to a gene. CDR3 length: 15 amino acids.

In the case of this clone: Genes and germline are mouse. The read stops 1 residue short of the end of the CDR3; the missing end is completed from the germline J gene. The chain has TRBV12-2 and TRBJ2-7; 12 bases map to TRBD2. Trimming at V came to 2 bases and at J to 6 bases, leaving 4 bases not matched to a gene. Germline CDR1 SGHLS, CDR2 HYDKME. This CDR3 contains 14 residues. CDR3 region: CASSRLGGLSEQYF. CDR3 bases read: TGTGCCAGCTCTCGACTGGGGGGGCTAAGTGAACAGTAC.

Remarks on this clone: Genes and germline come from the mouse. The read comes to an end 1 residue before the CDR3 does, leaving the germline J gene to fill in the end. The chain employs TRBV26 and TRBJ1-1; 8 bases are a match to TRBD1. V dropped 2 bases and J dropped 4; count of bases not matched to a gene: 0. This CDR3 has 13 amino acids. Germline lookup yields CDR1 KGHPV and CDR2 FQNQEV (reference sequence). The CDR3 protein is CASSLTGGTEVFF. The sequenced CDR3 bases are TGTGCCAGCAGTCTGACAGGGGGCACAGAAGTCTTC. Full variable domain (rest looked up from reference TRBV26 and TRBJ1-1): NSKVIQTPRYLVKGQGQKAKMRCIPEKGHPVVFWYQQNKNNEFKFLINFQNQEVLQQIDMTEKRFSAECPSNSPCSLEIQSSEAGDSALYLCASSLTGGTEVFFGKGTRLTVV.

This clone turned up a few times. Here the gene names and germline are mouse. The read gets to within 1 residue of the CDR3 end, and the germline J gene fills in the rest. The chain has TRBV17 and TRBJ2-5, with 8 bases fitting TRBD2. The trim removed 3 bases at V and 3 bases at J, leaving 2 bases unmatched. The CDR3 is 14 residues long. Germline assignment: CDR1 MNHDT and CDR2 YYDKIL. CDR3 DNA (partial): TGTGCTAGCAGTAGTAACTGGGGGCAAGACACCCAGTAC. Its protein is CASSSNWGQDTQY. The CDR3, in full, reads CASSSNWGQDTQYF.

This clone was recorded a few times. Gene names follow the mouse nomenclature. The CDR3 goes on 1 residue after the read ends, and that part is filled in from the germline J gene. This chain connects TRBV26 to TRBJ1-5, with no clear D. Trimming removed 7 bases at V and 1 base at J, with 5 bases between. There are 12 residues in the CDR3. Germline assignment: CDR1 KGHPV and CDR2 FQNQEV (reference sequence). CDR3 sequence: CASILNNQAPLF. The CDR3 bases that were read are TGTGCCAGCATCCTGAACAACCAGGCTCCGCTT.

Points on this clone: All gene names here are mouse names. The CDR3 end falls 1 residue outside the read, so it is completed with the germline J gene. The chain joins TRBV20 to TRBJ2-1, with TRBD2 matching 12 bases. The CDR3 covers 14 residues. Per the germline V gene, CDR1 is GFQATS and CDR2 is STVNSAI. The J segment lost 7 bases and the V segment lost 3 bases, leaving 4 bases of the junction unmatched. The CDR3 sequence: CGARDWGGSAEQFF. CDR3 DNA (partial): TGTGGTGCTAGAGACTGGGGGGGCAGCGCTGAGCAGTTC. The entire variable domain, with the rest obtained from reference TRBV20 and TRBJ2-1, is as follows: GALVYQYPRRTICKSGTSMRMECQAVGFQATSVAWYRQSPQKTFELIALSTVNSAIKYEQNFTQEKFPISHPNLSFSSMTVLNAYLEDRGLYLCGARDWGGSAEQFFGPGTRLTVL.

Details on this clone: Germline and genes here are mouse. Read sequence stops 1 residue before the CDR3 end, and the germline J gene provides the missing end. J is TRBJ2-2 and V is TRBV26, with D possibly TRBD1 on 5 matching bases. The CDR3 is 14 amino acids. V lost 6 bases and J 0 bases, leaving 8 bases between the germline ends. CDR1 and CDR2 from the germline V gene are KGHPV and FQNQEV (reference sequence). The sequenced part of the CDR3 DNA is TGTGCCAGCAGACCGGACACAAACACCGGGCAGCTCTAC. Its protein product is CASRPDTNTGQLY. The full CDR3 reads CASRPDTNTGQLYF. Combining the CDR3 with reference TRBV26 and TRBJ2-2 gives the whole variable domain NSKVIQTPRYLVKGQGQKAKMRCIPEKGHPVVFWYQQNKNNEFKFLINFQNQEVLQQIDMTEKRFSAECPSNSPCSLEIQSSEAGDSALYLCASRPDTNTGQLYFGEGSKLTVL.

As concerns this clone: Germline and genes: mouse. Read data end 1 residue before the CDR3 end; the end is taken from the germline J gene. The chain uses TRBV3 and TRBJ2-4, with 7 bases lining up with TRBD2. The CDR3 length is 15 residues. V lost 3 bases to trimming and J lost 0 bases; unmatched junction nucleotides: 3. Germline CDR1 is SNHLY and CDR2 is FYNGKV (reference sequence). The CDR3 reads CASSFPGGSQNTLYF. CDR3 DNA, as far as it was read: TGTGCCAGCAGCTTCCCGGGGGGGAGTCAAAACACCTTGTAC. Based on the CDR3 plus reference TRBV3 and TRBJ2-4, the full variable domain is GPKVLQIPSHQIIDMGQMVTLNCDPVSNHLYFYWYKQILGQQMEFLVNFYNGKVMEKSKLFKDQFSVERPDGSYFTLKIQPTALEDSAVYFCASSFPGGSQNTLYFGAGTRLSVL.

This clone rates as medium-sized. Gene names are the mouse ones. Coverage ceases 1 residue before the CDR3 finishes, and the germline J gene fills in the end. The J gene is TRBJ2-7, the V gene TRBV13-1, with D hard to call. CDR3 length: 13 amino acids. Germline CDR1 is NSHNY and CDR2 is SYGAGN. V lost 0 bases to trimming and J lost 3 bases, with 7 bases between them. This chain's CDR3 is CASSDEASYEQYF. The covered CDR3 bases are TGTGCCAGCAGTGATGAGGCCAGCTATGAACAGTAC.

A remark on this clone: Gene names are mouse gene names. From the germline J gene comes the end of the CDR3, since the read stops 1 residue before it. V is TRBV1 and J is TRBJ2-5; 8 nucleotides match TRBD2. The CDR3 is 17 amino acids. J lost 0 bases, V lost 1 base, and 6 bases had no gene match. Germline values: CDR1 NSQYPW, CDR2 LRSPGD (reference sequence). The CDR3 reads CTCSAVSGGFNQDTQYF. The DNA read from the CDR3 is TGCACCTGCAGTGCAGTCTCTGGGGGGTTTAACCAAGACACCCAGTAC.

Note on this clone: Gene names and germline refer to mouse. The read ends 1 residue early relative to the CDR3; the germline J gene fills the gap. This chain joins TRBV1 and TRBJ2-3, with 7 nucleotides matching TRBD2. The germline CDR1 and CDR2 sequences are NSQYPW and LRSPGD (reference sequence). The CDR3 contains 14 residues. The trim removed 2 bases at V and 6 bases at J, leaving 5 bases unmatched. The CDR3 sequence: CTCSANWGSETLYF. Incomplete CDR3 DNA: TGCACCTGCAGTGCAAACTGGGGATCGGAAACGCTGTAT.

A note on this clone: Gene names denote mouse genes. From the germline J gene comes the end of the CDR3, since the read stops 1 residue before it. The sample holds other DNA sequences that translate to the same CDR3. This sequence joins TRBV26 and TRBJ2-5; D is tentatively TRBD1 or TRBD2 (5 bases each). V gave up 2 bases and J gave up 0 bases, with 6 bases separating them. CDR1 and CDR2 from the germline V gene are KGHPV and FQNQEV (reference sequence). This CDR3 comprises 14 residues. Incomplete CDR3 DNA: TGTGCCAGCAGTCTGGGGGCCAACCAAGACACCCAGTAC. Protein: CASSLGANQDTQY. The whole CDR3 reads CASSLGANQDTQYF.

This clone was detected a few times. All gene names here are mouse names. The missing CDR3 end, 1 residue past where the read stops, is filled in from the germline J gene. The chain combines TRBV23 with TRBJ2-5. Germline CDR1 KGHTA, CDR2 FQNQQP. This CDR3 is 15 amino acids long. The CDR3 DNA, read in part, is TGCTCCAGCAGTCAATCGATGGGAAACCAAGACACCCAGTAC. Translated: CSSSQSMGNQDTQY. The whole CDR3 sequence is CSSSQSMGNQDTQYF.

As for this clone: Here the gene names and germline are mouse. The CDR3 extends 1 residue past the end of the read, so its final part is completed from the germline J gene. This sample includes further DNA sequences coding for the same CDR3. The V call is TRBV26, the J call TRBJ2-4; no reliable D call. Trimming removed 2 bases at V and 0 bases at J, with 3 bases between. Germline V gene data show CDR1 as KGHPV and CDR2 as FQNQEV (reference sequence). The CDR3 runs 13 residues. CDR3 DNA (partial): TGTGCCAGCAGTCTGGGGAGTCAAAACACCTTGTAC. Protein: CASSLGSQNTLY. The complete CDR3 sequence is CASSLGSQNTLYF.

Of note for this clone: Mouse gene names and germline throughout. The missing CDR3 end, 1 residue past where the read stops, is filled in from the germline J gene. The V gene is TRBV26, the J gene TRBJ2-4, with D perhaps TRBD2 (5 bases). The V gene lost 2 bases and the J gene lost 3 bases, with 9 bases spanning the gap. The CDR3 is made up of 14 amino acids. CDR1 is KGHPV and CDR2 is FQNQEV in the germline V gene (reference sequence). The part of the CDR3 DNA that was read is TGTGCCAGCAGTCTGGGGATGGGGCAAAACACCTTGTAC. Translating gives CASSLGMGQNTLY. In full, the CDR3 is CASSLGMGQNTLYF.

Points on this clone: The gene names given are mouse names. The read ends 1 residue before the CDR3 terminus; that terminus is restored from the germline J gene. The rearrangement joins TRBV3 to TRBJ1-3, with D possibly being TRBD1 (5 bases). The CDR3 has 16 amino acids. V was clipped by 5 bases and J by 1 base, with 15 bases between them. Germline-derived CDR1 and CDR2 are SNHLY and FYNGKV (reference sequence). The CDR3 sequence: CASSPRGIRSGNTLYF. CDR3 DNA, as far as it was read: TGTGCCAGCAGCCCCCGGGGGATTAGGTCTGGAAATACGCTCTAT.

This clone was seen once. The gene symbols are mouse symbols. From the germline J gene comes the end of the CDR3, since the read stops 1 residue before it. V and J are TRBV12-1 and TRBJ2-7; a possible D gene is TRBD1 (6 bases). Germline CDR1 SGHSN, CDR2 HYEKVE. The CDR3 loop spans 13 amino acids. V lost 1 base, J lost 4 bases, and 10 bases lay in between. The sequenced part of the CDR3 DNA is TGTGCCAGCTCTCTTGAAGGGGGATATGAACAGTAC. Its protein product is CASSLEGGYEQY. The whole CDR3 is CASSLEGGYEQYF.

Concerning this clone: Germline and genes here are mouse. The sequenced fragment ends 1 residue before the CDR3 boundary, so the rest is inferred from the germline J gene. V gene TRBV3 combines with J gene TRBJ2-4, with D unresolved. Trimming cost V 2 bases and J 2 bases, with 11 bases left between them. The CDR3 is 15 residues long. Germline values: CDR1 SNHLY, CDR2 FYNGKV (reference sequence). Incomplete CDR3 DNA: TGTGCCAGCAGCTTAATGGCAGGAAATCAAAACACCTTGTAC. Its protein product is CASSLMAGNQNTLY. The entire CDR3 protein reads CASSLMAGNQNTLYF.

Worth noting for this clone: Mouse names are used for the genes. The DNA ends 1 residue before the CDR3 does, and the rest of the CDR3 is filled in from the germline J gene. The rearrangement joins TRBV26 to TRBJ1-2, with no clear D. Trimming removed 7 bases from V and 0 bases from J, with 6 bases in between. The CDR3 has 12 residues. Germline V CDR1 and CDR2: KGHPV, FQNQEV (reference sequence). CDR3 in amino acids: CASTGANSDYTF. The sequenced part of the CDR3 DNA is TGTGCCAGCACCGGGGCAAACTCCGACTACACC. Full variable domain (missing parts from reference TRBV26 and TRBJ1-2): NSKVIQTPRYLVKGQGQKAKMRCIPEKGHPVVFWYQQNKNNEFKFLINFQNQEVLQQIDMTEKRFSAECPSNSPCSLEIQSSEAGDSALYLCASTGANSDYTFGSGTRLLVI.

As to this clone: Mouse names are used for the genes. The read falls 1 residue short of the CDR3 end, and the missing part is taken from the germline J gene. The chain is built from TRBV16 and TRBJ1-2; D is uncertain. CDR3 length equals 14 residues. Trimming took 0 bases from V and 0 from J, leaving 5 bases between them. Germline V lookup: CDR1 SGHSA, CDR2 FRNQAP. The sequenced part of the CDR3 DNA is TGTGCAAGCAGCTTAGAGTATACAAACTCCGACTACACC. This sequence encodes CASSLEYTNSDYT. The complete CDR3 reads CASSLEYTNSDYTF.